This paragraph reports one T cell receptor (beta chain). Sample-barcoded 5' priming and a J-beta primer mix drove a second PCR of roughly 7 to 11 cycles. TCRdb analysed the 5' RACE reads with MiXCR anew, one entry per CDR3 protein. The sample lists about 800,000 distinct CDR3 sequences; 55% to 70% were seen once. With each sample, at least 6 micrograms of total RNA were extracted. This entry is derived from a study of blood T cells in healthy people across ages. There are 15 residues in the CDR3. Trimming removed 4 bases from V and 7 bases from J; junction bases left unmatched: 8. Germline lookup yields CDR1 SQVTM and CDR2 ANQGSEA.

The receptor comes from a man aged 30 to 45 in good health. V is TRBV29-1 and J is TRBJ2-1, with 12 bases matching TRBD2. The sequenced sample consisted of blood. CDR3 in amino acids: CSVAIGTSGRNEQFF. The CDR3 coding sequence is TGCAGCGTTGCCATAGGGACTAGCGGGCGGAATGAGCAGTTCTTC.